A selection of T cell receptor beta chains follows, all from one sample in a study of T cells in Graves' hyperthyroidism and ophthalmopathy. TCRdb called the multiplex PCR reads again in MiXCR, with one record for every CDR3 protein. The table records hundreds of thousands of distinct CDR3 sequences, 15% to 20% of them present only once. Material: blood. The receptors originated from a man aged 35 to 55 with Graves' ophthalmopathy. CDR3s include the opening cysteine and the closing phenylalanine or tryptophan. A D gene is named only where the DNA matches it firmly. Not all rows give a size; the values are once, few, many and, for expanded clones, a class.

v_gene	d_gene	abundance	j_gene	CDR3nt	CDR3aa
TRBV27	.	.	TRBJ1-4	TGTGCCAGCAAAACGGCCGGAGGGAAAGAAAAACTGTTTTTT	CASKTAGGKEKLFF
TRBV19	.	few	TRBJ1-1	TGTGCCAGTAGTATAGACCTGGACAGTTTGTTCCTGGAAGCTTTCTTT	CASSIDLDSLFLEAFF
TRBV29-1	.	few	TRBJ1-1	TGCAGCGTTTCAACAGGGTTATTCACTGAAGCTTTCTTT	CSVSTGLFTEAFF
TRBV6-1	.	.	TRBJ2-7	TGTGCCAGCAACCCTAGGAGGGGCGAGCAGTACTTC	CASNPRRGEQYF
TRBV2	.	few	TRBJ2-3	TGTGCCAGCATCCTCACAGATACGCAGTATTTT	CASILTDTQYF
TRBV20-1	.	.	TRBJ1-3	TGCAGTGCAGCAAGGGCAGCTGGAAACACCATATATTTT	CSAARAAGNTIYF
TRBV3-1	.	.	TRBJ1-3	TGTGCCAGCAGCCTGATCCTCAGGGAGCTCTCTGGAAACACCATATATTTT	CASSLILRELSGNTIYF
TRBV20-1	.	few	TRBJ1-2	TGCAGTGCTGGATTTAAGTATGGCTACACCTTC	CSAGFKYGYTF
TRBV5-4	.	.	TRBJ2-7	TGTGCCAGCAGCCGGACCCAGGCCTCCTACGAGCAGTACTTC	CASSRTQASYEQYF
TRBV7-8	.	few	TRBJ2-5	TGTGCCGTCTCGCTCGGAGGGGGGGGTGAGACCCAGTACTTC	CAVSLGGGGETQYF
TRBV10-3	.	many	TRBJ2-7	TGTGCCATCAGGAGGGGGTTAAGCTCCTACGAGCAGTACTTC	CAIRRGLSSYEQYF
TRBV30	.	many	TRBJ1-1	TGTGCCTGGAGTGTACGTGTAGGTACTGAAGCTTTCTTT	CAWSVRVGTEAFF
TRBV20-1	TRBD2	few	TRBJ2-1	TGCAGTGCTAGTGAGGCGGGGGGGCCGACTGAGCAGTTCTTC	CSASEAGGPTEQFF
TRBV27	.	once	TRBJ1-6	TGTGCCAGCAGTTCTTTATATTCACCCCTCCACTTT	CASSSLYSPLHF
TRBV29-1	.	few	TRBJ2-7	TGCAGCGTTGAAGCGTGGGATAGGACAGCAAGGATGCGGGTGCAGTACTTC	CSVEAWDRTARMRVQYF
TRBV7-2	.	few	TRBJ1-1	TGTGCCAGCAGCTTAGGGTATACTACGAACACTGAAGCTTTCTTT	CASSLGYTTNTEAFF
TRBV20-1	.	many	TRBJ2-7	TGCAGTGCTAGAGATACCGGGGCAAACTCCTACGAGCAGTACTTC	CSARDTGANSYEQYF
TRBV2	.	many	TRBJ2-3	TGTGCCAGCAGTGTAAGCGGCCGCACAGATACGCAGTATTTT	CASSVSGRTDTQYF
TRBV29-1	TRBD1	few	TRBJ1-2	TGCAGCGTTTTCCACGGGGGGACAGGGGACTATGGCTACACCTTC	CSVFHGGTGDYGYTF
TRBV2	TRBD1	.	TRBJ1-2	TGTGCCAGCAGTGGCCCCGGACAGGGTGGCTACACCTTC	CASSGPGQGGYTF
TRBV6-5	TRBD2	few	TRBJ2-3	TGTGCCAGCAGTTACCCGGGTAGGGGTAGCGGGAGGGATACGCAGTATTTT	CASSYPGRGSGRDTQYF
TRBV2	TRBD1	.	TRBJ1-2	TGTGCCAGCAGCGAACGGGACAGGGGCTATGGCTACACCTTC	CASSERDRGYGYTF
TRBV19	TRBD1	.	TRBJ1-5	TGTGCCGTGGGACAGGGGAGTCAGCCCCAGCATTTT	CAVGQGSQPQHF
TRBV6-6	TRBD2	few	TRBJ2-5	TGTGCCAGCAGTTACTCCCCACTAGCGGGAGAGACCCAGTACTTC	CASSYSPLAGETQYF
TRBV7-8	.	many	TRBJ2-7	TGTGCCAGCAGCTTAAGGGACTTACCCTCCTACGAGCAGTACTTC	CASSLRDLPSYEQYF
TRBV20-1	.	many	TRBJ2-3	TGCAGTGCTAGAGAGCCCCCCGGGCGGATCTTCGAGGATACGCAGTATTTT	CSAREPPGRIFEDTQYF
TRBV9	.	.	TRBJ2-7	TGTGCCAGCAGCGTAGGTTGGAGCCTGGGGTACGAGCAGTACTTC	CASSVGWSLGYEQYF
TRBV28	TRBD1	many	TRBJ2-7	TGTGCCAGCAGCGCCACCGGGACAGTGAGCTACGAGCAGTACTTC	CASSATGTVSYEQYF
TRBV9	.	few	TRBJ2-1	TGTGCCAGCAGCCCCGATGGCTTGCGGCGGGATGAGCAGTTCTTC	CASSPDGLRRDEQFF
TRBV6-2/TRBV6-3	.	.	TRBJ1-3	TGTGCCAGCAGTGCGAGTGAGACGGATGGAAACACCATATATTTT	CASSASETDGNTIYF
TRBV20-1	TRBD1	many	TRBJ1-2	TGCAGTGCTAGAGACCCCGACAGGGTTGCCGGCTACACCTTC	CSARDPDRVAGYTF
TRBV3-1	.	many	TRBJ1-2	TGTGCCAGCAGCCAAGAGTTCAGGGCCAATGGCTACACCTTC	CASSQEFRANGYTF
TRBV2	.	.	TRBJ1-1	TGTGCCAGCAGGAATCAGGCGAACACTGAAGCTTTCTTT	CASRNQANTEAFF
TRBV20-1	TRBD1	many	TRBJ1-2	TGCAGTGCTAGAATTTTGACAGGGTCTGGCTACACCTTC	CSARILTGSGYTF
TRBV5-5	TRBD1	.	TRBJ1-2	TGTGCCAGCAGCTTGGGAGACAGGGGCCTTTATGGCTACACCTTC	CASSLGDRGLYGYTF
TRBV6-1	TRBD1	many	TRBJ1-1	TGTGCCAGCAGGATGGGACAGGCGAACACTGAAGCTTTCTTT	CASRMGQANTEAFF
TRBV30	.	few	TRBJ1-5	TGTGCCTGGAACCGGGAGGTGGGTCAGCCCCAGCATTTT	CAWNREVGQPQHF
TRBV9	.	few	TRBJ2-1	TGTGCCAGCAGCGTAGTTTCGAGTTACAATGAGCAGTTCTTC	CASSVVSSYNEQFF
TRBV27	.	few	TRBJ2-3	TGTGCCAGCAGTCTCATCCGGGGGAACACAGATACGCAGTATTTT	CASSLIRGNTDTQYF
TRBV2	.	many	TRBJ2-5	TGTGCCAGCAGGTTGGGGGACCCAGGTCAAGAGACCCAGTACTTC	CASRLGDPGQETQYF
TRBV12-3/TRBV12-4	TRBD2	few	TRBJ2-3	TGTGCCAGCAGTTTCTCAAACATAGAAAAGCGGGGGGGCACCTCCACAGATACGCAGTATTTT	CASSFSNIEKRGGTSTDTQYF
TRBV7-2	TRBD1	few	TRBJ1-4	TGTGCCAGCAGCGCCCAGGGGGCTCGGAATGAAAAACTGTTTTTT	CASSAQGARNEKLFF
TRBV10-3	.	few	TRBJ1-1	TGTGCCATCAGTGAGCGGGGGAACACTGAAGCTTTCTTT	CAISERGNTEAFF
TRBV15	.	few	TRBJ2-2	TGTGCCACCAGCAGAGATAGGGGGAGCAGAAAGAACACCGGGGAGCTGTTTTTT	CATSRDRGSRKNTGELFF
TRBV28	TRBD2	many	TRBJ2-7	TGTGCCAGCAGTTTCCTCAGGACTAGCGGGAGATCTGCCTACGAGCAGTACTTC	CASSFLRTSGRSAYEQYF
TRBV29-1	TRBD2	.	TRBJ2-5	TGCAGCGTTGAAACGGGGGGGTCGGAGACCCAGTACTTC	CSVETGGSETQYF
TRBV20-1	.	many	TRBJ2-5	TGCAGTGCTAGTAGGTTCCAAGAGACCCAGTACTTC	CSASRFQETQYF
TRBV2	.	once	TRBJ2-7	TGTGCCAGCAGCTTAAGGACAGAGACCTACGAGCAGTACTTC	CASSLRTETYEQYF
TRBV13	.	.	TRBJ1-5	TGTGCCAGCAGCCCCGGACAGTCAGTTGAATCAGATCAGCCCCAGCATTTT	CASSPGQSVESDQPQHF
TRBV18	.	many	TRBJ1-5	TGTGCCAGCTCACCGTCCCAAGGCAATCAGCCCCAGCATTTT	CASSPSQGNQPQHF
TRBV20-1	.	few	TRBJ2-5	TGCAGTGCACCGGCGGGGGCAGGGAGAGAGACCCAGTACTTC	CSAPAGAGRETQYF
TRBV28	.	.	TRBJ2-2	TGTGCCAGCAACGGAGAGAACACCGGGGAGCTGTTTTTT	CASNGENTGELFF
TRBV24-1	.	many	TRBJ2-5	TGTGCCACCGCCACGAAGAGTCCGTACCAAGAGACCCAGTACTTC	CATATKSPYQETQYF
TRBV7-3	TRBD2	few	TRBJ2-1	TGTGCCAGCAGCGGGAGCGGGACTAGCGTTCTGTTCTTC	CASSGSGTSVLFF
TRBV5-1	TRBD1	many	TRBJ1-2	TGCGCCAGCAAGACAGGGGGCAGCTATGGCTACACCTTC	CASKTGGSYGYTF
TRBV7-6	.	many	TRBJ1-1	TGTGCCAGCAGCTTATCAAAGGGCACTGAAGCTTTCTTT	CASSLSKGTEAFF
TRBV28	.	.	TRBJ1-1	TGTGCCTGCAGTTTGGGACAAGTAAACACTGAAGCTTTCTTT	CACSLGQVNTEAFF
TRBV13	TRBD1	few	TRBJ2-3	TGTGCCAGCAGCTTAGCCTGGGGACAGAAATCCACAGATACGCAGTATTTT	CASSLAWGQKSTDTQYF
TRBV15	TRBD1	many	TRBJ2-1	TGTGCCACCAGCAGAGTACAGGGGGGACAGGGGGCCTACAATGAGCAGTTCTTC	CATSRVQGGQGAYNEQFF
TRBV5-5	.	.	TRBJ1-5	TGTACCAGCAGCTTGGAGGGGGGAAGCAATCAGCCCCAGCATTTT	CTSSLEGGSNQPQHF